The 19 T cell receptor beta chains below come from one sample, sequenced in a study of metastatic and nonmetastatic thyroid tumors. Ahead of thyroid surgery, no patient had received treatment of any kind. Via MiXCR, TCRdb re-called the PCR reads. Counted here are just over 20,000 clones, about 15% occurring once; the ten biggest clones make up 15% to 20%. The specimen was blood. The receptors were gathered from a female donor with papillary thyroid cancer or a benign thyroid nodule (not recorded which). Some clones in this sample may be carry-over from other donors' samples.

The V gene is TRBV6-2 or TRBV6-3, the J gene TRBJ2-2; D is undetermined. The germline gives CDR1 MNHEY, CDR2 SVGEGT. V lost 0 bases, J lost 4 bases, and 6 bases lay in between. The CDR3 sequence is 14 residues long. The CDR3 is CASSYSGVTGELFF. DNA of the CDR3: TGTGCCAGCAGTTACTCTGGGGTCACCGGGGAGCTGTTTTTT.

The rearrangement joins TRBV3-1 to TRBJ2-7, with D unclear. The CDR3 contains 14 residues. CDR1 is LGHDT, CDR2 YNNKEL, per germline (reference sequence). V lost 5 bases and J lost 2, with 13 bases in between. CDR3 bases: TGTGCCAGCAGCGCGTTCGACGGTCCCTACGAGCAGTACTTC. Its translation: CASSAFDGPYEQYF.

This clone was recorded once. This sequence joins TRBV7-2 and TRBJ1-5; 10 bases fit TRBD1. J gave up 5 bases and V 4 bases, and 5 bases lay outside the gene matches. CDR3 length: 15 residues. The V gene's germline CDR1 is SGHTA and CDR2 FQGNSA. The CDR3 loop is CASSSTGGEDQPQHF. CDR3 sequence (DNA): TGTGCCAGCAGCTCGACAGGGGGCGAAGATCAGCCCCAGCATTTT.

This clone was observed many times. V and J are TRBV7-9 and TRBJ2-7, with D perhaps TRBD1 or TRBD2 (5 bases each). Trimming stripped 5 bases from V and 5 bases from J, with 19 bases between. This CDR3 is built from 15 residues. Germline V CDR1 and CDR2: SEHNR, FQNEAQ (reference sequence). CDR3 sequence: CASSLGRGFGNEQYF. As DNA, the CDR3 is TGTGCCAGCAGCCTAGGACGGGGCTTTGGGAACGAGCAGTACTTC.

The table lists this clone with many counts. The chain carries TRBV11-2 and TRBJ2-5; TRBD1 matches at 7 bases. The germline gives CDR1 SGHAT, CDR2 FQNNGV. The CDR3 has 13 residues. Unmatched junction bases numbered 3, after V lost 5 bases and J lost 3 bases. The CDR3 bases are TGTGCCAGCAGCCAGGGACAGAAAGAGACCCAGTACTTC. It encodes CASSQGQKETQYF.

This clone was recorded many times. The genes are TRBV3-1 and TRBJ2-7; 14 bases line up with TRBD2. The ends lost 5 bases at V and 4 bases at J; junction bases unmatched: 4. Per germline, CDR1 LGHDT and CDR2 YNNKEL (reference sequence). The CDR3 contains 15 residues. The CDR3 protein is CASSKGLAGVYEQYF. DNA of the CDR3: TGTGCCAGCAGCAAGGGACTAGCGGGGGTGTACGAGCAGTACTTC.

This clone was detected only once. This sequence joins TRBV14 and TRBJ2-7; unclear D gene. Germline CDR1 reads SGHDN; CDR2 reads FVKESK. This CDR3 comprises 15 residues. Trimming pared 1 base from V and 4 bases from J, leaving 14 bases between. CDR3 nucleotide sequence: TGTGCCAGCAGCCAAGCCCTTGGGCGAGGTTACGAGCAGTACTTC. Translating gives CASSQALGRGYEQYF.

This clone is judged medium-sized. The chain couples TRBV28 to TRBJ1-5; the D is unclear. Germline V lookup: CDR1 MDHEN, CDR2 SYDVKM. This CDR3 spans 15 amino acids. The V gene lost 7 bases and the J gene lost 2 bases, with 15 bases spanning the gap. CDR3 loop: CASTRVSLGNQPQHF. The CDR3 DNA reads TGTGCCAGCACCCGAGTTTCCCTCGGCAATCAGCCCCAGCATTTT.

This clone is labeled as medium-sized (0.01 to 0.1%). This chain joins TRBV6-1 and TRBJ2-7, with 8 bases matching TRBD2. Germline V gives CDR1 MNHNS, CDR2 SASEGT. The CDR3 loop spans 13 amino acids. J gave up 5 bases and V 6 bases, and 6 bases lay outside the gene matches. In DNA form, the CDR3 reads TGTGCCAGCAGCCGAAGCGGGAGTAACGAGCAGTACTTC. Translated: CASSRSGSNEQYF.

This clone came up many times. The chain recombines TRBV27 with TRBJ2-5, with D perhaps matching TRBD1 (6 bases). V gave up 6 bases and J gave up 2 bases, with 22 bases separating them. CDR3 length: 17 residues. Per the germline V gene, CDR1 is MNHEY and CDR2 is SMNVEV (reference sequence). CDR3 region: CASRSRLGQSQQETQYF. In DNA, the CDR3 is TGTGCCAGCAGATCTAGACTCGGACAGAGCCAGCAAGAGACCCAGTACTTC.

The chain joins TRBV4-1 to TRBJ1-3; no clear D. The V end was cut by 0 bases, the J end by 7 bases, with 16 bases between. The germline CDR1 and CDR2 sequences are MGHRA and YSYEKL. The CDR3 totals 16 residues. The CDR3 DNA is TGCGCCAGCAGCCAAGAGTCGGCAGACCGGTGGAACACCATATATTTT. Its translation is CASSQESADRWNTIYF.

In this sample, this clone turned up many times. The chain carries TRBV30 and TRBJ2-7; 9 bases fit TRBD2. From germline, CDR1 is GTSNPN and CDR2 SVGIG (reference sequence). This CDR3 spans 13 amino acids. V shed 2 bases and J 7 bases; nucleotides not matched to a gene: 6. The CDR3 nucleotides are TGTGCCTGGAGTAAAGGACTAGCGAAAGAGCAGTACTTC. Translating it yields CAWSKGLAKEQYF.

This clone was seen repeatedly, ten times or more. CDR3 DNA: TGCAGTGCCCCCGCCCTAACTAGCGGGGGGGTGATAGATACGCAGTATTTT. Amino acids: CSAPALTSGGVIDTQYF. The chain couples TRBV20-1 to TRBJ2-3; 13 bases align to TRBD2. Germline V gene lookup returns CDR1 DFQATT and CDR2 SNEGSKA (reference sequence). CDR3 length: 17 residues. The V segment lost 6 bases and the J segment 5 bases; nucleotides outside the gene matches: 14.

This clone has ten or more counts. The CDR3 bases are TGCGCCAGCAGCTTGGGGGGTTTACGGGAGACCCAGTACTTC. Translated, it gives CASSLGGLRETQYF. The chain combines TRBV5-1 with TRBJ2-5, with unresolved D. The germline gives CDR1 SGHRS, CDR2 YFSETQ. Trimming shortened V by 0 bases and J by 5 bases, and 11 bases separated the two germline ends. The CDR3 contains 14 residues. Supplemented by reference TRBV5-1 and TRBJ2-5, the full variable domain reads KAGVTQTPRYLIKTRGQQVTLSCSPISGHRSVSWYQQTPGQGLQFLFEYFSETQRNKGNFPGRFSGRQFSNSRSEMNVSTLELGDSALYLCASSLGGLRETQYFGPGTRLLVL.

This clone was detected ten times or more. The chain recombines TRBV2 with TRBJ2-3; D may be TRBD1 or TRBD2 (5 bases each). This CDR3 region has 16 residues. The V and J ends lost 0 bases and 1 base respectively, with 11 bases between them. Germline-derived CDR1 and CDR2 are SNHLY and FYNNEI. CDR3: CASSEAGVVGTDTQYF. Here the CDR3 DNA reads TGTGCCAGCAGTGAAGCGGGGGTCGTAGGCACAGATACGCAGTATTTT.

This clone was recorded a few times. The rearrangement joins TRBV20-1 to TRBJ1-5; D is perhaps TRBD1 (5 bases). V lost 4 bases to trimming and J lost 0 bases, with 16 bases between them. Germline V gene data show CDR1 as DFQATT and CDR2 as SNEGSKA (reference sequence). This CDR3 contains 16 residues. The DNA for the CDR3 is TGCAGTGCTATGGGCAGGGAACTCTATAGCAATCAGCCCCAGCATTTT. It yields the protein CSAMGRELYSNQPQHF.

By sample fraction, this clone is medium-sized. The CDR3 DNA reads TGTGCCAGCAGTCCGCTGCCGACTAGCGTTACCTACGAGCAGTACTTC. Its translation is CASSPLPTSVTYEQYF. The rearrangement links TRBV27 to TRBJ2-7, with 8 bases aligning to TRBD2. Trimming at V came to 5 bases and at J to 2 bases, leaving 11 bases not matched to a gene. Germline assignment: CDR1 MNHEY and CDR2 SMNVEV (reference sequence). The CDR3 is made up of 16 amino acids.

This clone was counted once. This rearrangement joins TRBV5-1 to TRBJ2-7; the D gene is possibly TRBD1 (6 bases). Trimming shortened V by 3 bases and J by 6 bases, and 10 bases separated the two germline ends. This CDR3 region has 12 residues. Germline V gives CDR1 SGHRS, CDR2 YFSETQ. As DNA, the CDR3 is TGCGCCAGCAGCTCCCAAGGGGGCGAGCAGTACTTC. Encoded protein: CASSSQGGEQYF.

The rearrangement joins TRBV20-1 to TRBJ2-1; 9 bases line up with TRBD2. CDR1 is DFQATT and CDR2 is SNEGSKA in the germline V gene (reference sequence). This CDR3 contains 15 residues. V lost 5 bases, J lost 10 bases, and 15 bases stayed unmatched. The CDR3 is CSAPLASGVSPEQFF. CDR3 DNA sequence: TGCAGTGCTCCCCTAGCTAGCGGGGTGTCGCCGGAGCAGTTCTTC.